What follows are 22 T cell receptor beta chains derived from one specimen sequenced in a study of shared clonotypes between healthy human individuals. Libraries were prepared by immunoSEQ multiplex PCR; TCRdb keeps only in-frame clonotypes and omits some of them. Of about 680,000 clones in the sample, about two thirds were seen once. Sequenced input: memory CD4+ T cells sorted from blood. This sample's subset: CD45RA-negative fraction. The receptor set was obtained from a woman aged 25 to 39 in good health.

In its sample, this clone was seen a few times. The limits of the CDR3 on the DNA are not certain, so only TCRdb's listed CDR3 is given. The chain employs TRBV7-6 and TRBJ2-3; whether TRBD1, the table's D call, matches the DNA was not checked. Per germline, CDR1 SGHVS and CDR2 FNYEAQ. Termini included, the CDR3 measures 13 amino acids. CDR3 region: CASSFQVSDTQYF.

The chain is built from TRBV10-1 and TRBJ2-7, with a tentative D call TRBD1 (5 bases). The CDR3 is made up of 13 amino acids. CDR1 and CDR2 (germline): WNHNN, SYGVQD (reference sequence). Trimming stripped 3 bases from V and 2 bases from J, with 8 bases between. The CDR3 region is CASSEPGTYEQYF. The CDR3 DNA reads as TGCGCCAGCAGTGAACCAGGGACCTACGAGCAGTACTTC.

This clone was recorded once. This rearrangement joins TRBV5-4 to TRBJ2-7; tentatively, D is TRBD2 (5 bases). Per the germline V gene, CDR1 is SGHNT and CDR2 is YYREEE (reference sequence). With 0 bases removed from V and 0 bases from J, the gap between germline ends came to 13 bases. This CDR3 region has 16 residues. The CDR3 region has the DNA TGTGCCAGCAGCTTGGAGGCGGGTCGAAGCTCCTACGAGCAGTACTTC. This encodes CASSLEAGRSSYEQYF.

The rearrangement links TRBV11-2 to TRBJ2-1; tentative D call: TRBD2 (6 bases). CDR1 SGHAT and CDR2 FQNNGV come from the germline V gene. The CDR3 is 15 residues long. Deletions cut 1 base from V and 9 bases from J, with 16 bases between. The CDR3 coding sequence is TGTGCCAGCAGCTTAGGCGGCGGGAATATCGGTGAGCAGTTCTTC. It is translated as CASSLGGGNIGEQFF.

This chain links TRBV4-2 with TRBJ1-2; TRBD1 might be the D (5 bases). In germline, CDR1 is LGHNA, CDR2 YNFKEQ. The CDR3 is 13 amino acids. V lost 1 base and J 4 bases, leaving 7 bases between the germline ends. As DNA, the CDR3 is TGTGCCAGCAGCCAAGGGGGGTCCTATGGCTACACCTTC. Encoded protein: CASSQGGSYGYTF.

This clone was picked up a small number of times. J is TRBJ1-1 and V is TRBV11-2, with no clear D. Germline values: CDR1 SGHAT, CDR2 FQNNGV. Trimming left V 8 bases short and J 3 bases short, with 13 bases between. The CDR3 has 13 amino acids. In nucleotides, the CDR3 is TGTGCCAGCGGAACGCAGCGGGACACTGAAGCTTTCTTT. It codes for CASGTQRDTEAFF.

The chain joins TRBV10-3 to TRBJ2-7; D might be TRBD2 (7 bases). V gave up 10 bases and J gave up 6 bases, with 19 bases separating them. The germline V gene has CDR1 ENHRY and CDR2 SYGVKD. The CDR3 extends over 13 amino acids. CDR3 amino acids: CATRVGGGGEQYF. The DNA for the CDR3 is TGTGCCACAAGGGTGGGCGGGGGCGGCGAGCAGTACTTC.

V gene TRBV5-4 combines with J gene TRBJ1-3, with D unresolved. CDR1 and CDR2 from the germline V gene are SGHNT and YYREEE (reference sequence). This CDR3 spans 15 amino acids. V was pared by 0 bases and J by 4 bases, with 11 bases between. This CDR3 is CASSLGGEPGNTIYF. For the CDR3, the DNA is TGTGCCAGCAGCTTGGGTGGGGAACCCGGAAACACCATATATTTT.

The chain links TRBV10-3 to TRBJ2-1, with 9 bases matching TRBD2. The trim removed 6 bases at V and 2 bases at J, leaving 5 bases unmatched. Germline V gene sequence: CDR1 ENHRY, CDR2 SYGVKD. This CDR3 is built from 15 residues. CDR3 amino acids: CAIRSGGTAYNEQFF. The CDR3 bases are TGTGCCATCAGGAGCGGGGGGACAGCCTACAATGAGCAGTTCTTC.

The CDR3 loop is CAWNSLRDQETQYF. The CDR3 coding sequence is TGTGCCTGGAACTCTCTGCGGGATCAAGAGACCCAGTACTTC. This rearrangement joins TRBV30 to TRBJ2-5, with TRBD2 as a possible D gene (6 bases). The CDR3 contains 14 residues. Trimming left V 4 bases short and J 2 bases short, with 14 bases between. CDR1 GTSNPN and CDR2 SVGIG come from the germline V gene (reference sequence). The full variable domain, with the rest looked up from reference TRBV30 and TRBJ2-5, is SQTIHQWPATLVQPVGSPLSLECTVEGTSNPNLYWYRQAAGRGLQLLFYSVGIGQISSEVPQNLSASRPQDRQFILSSKKLLLSDSGFYLCAWNSLRDQETQYFGPGTRLLVL.

This clone was seen more than once but under ten times. The V call is TRBV29-1, the J call TRBJ1-4; D uncertain. The ends were cut back, 4 bases at V and 5 bases at J, with 14 bases in the middle. This CDR3 is built from 14 residues. CDR1 is SQVTM, CDR2 ANQGSEA, per germline. DNA of the CDR3: TGCAGCGTTGGCGTCGGCCGCAACAATGAAAAACTGTTTTTT. This gives the protein CSVGVGRNNEKLFF.

The DNA of the CDR3 is TGTGCTAGTGGTAACACCAACTCGGGTCACCCCGAGCAGTTCTTC. This sequence encodes CASGNTNSGHPEQFF. V and J are TRBV12-5 and TRBJ2-1; D is ambiguous. The CDR3 contains 15 residues. The germline V gene encodes CDR1 LGHNT and CDR2 FRNRAP. The germline V and J ends were trimmed by 5 bases and 10 bases, with 21 bases remaining between them.

V gene TRBV11-1 combines with J gene TRBJ2-7; D is undetermined. The V gene's germline CDR1 is SGHAT and CDR2 FQDESV (reference sequence). This CDR3 is built from 13 residues. V dropped 1 base and J dropped 6 bases, with 10 bases sitting between them. The CDR3 protein is CASSLVVRSEQYF. The CDR3 DNA reads TGTGCCAGCAGCTTAGTCGTAAGGTCCGAGCAGTACTTC.

The J gene is TRBJ1-3, the V gene TRBV28; D ambiguous. V lost 4 bases to trimming and J lost 0 bases, with 10 bases between them. CDR3 length: 15 amino acids. Germline loops: CDR1 MDHEN, CDR2 SYDVKM. CDR3 residues: CASSSHSVSGNTIYF. For the CDR3, the DNA is TGTGCCAGCAGTTCCCATTCTGTCTCTGGAAACACCATATATTTT. The whole variable domain, remainder taken from reference TRBV28 and TRBJ1-3, is DVKVTQSSRYLVKRTGEKVFLECVQDMDHENMFWYRQDPGLGLRLIYFSYDVKMKEKGDIPEGYSVSREKKERFSLILESASTNQTSMYLCASSSHSVSGNTIYFGEGSWLTVV.

The chain links TRBV6-1 to TRBJ2-3; 8 positions agree with TRBD2. Germline V lookup: CDR1 MNHNS, CDR2 SASEGT. The length of the CDR3 is 16 residues. V lost 4 bases, J lost 0 bases, and 6 bases stayed unmatched. CDR3 sequence reads: CASSGRPGGSTDTQYF. CDR3 in DNA: TGTGCCAGCAGTGGAAGGCCGGGAGGGAGCACAGATACGCAGTATTTT.

The chain joins TRBV18 to TRBJ2-7; no clear D gene. CDR1 and CDR2 (germline): KGHSH, LQKENI. Trimming shortened V by 5 bases and J by 4 bases, and 12 bases separated the two germline ends. The CDR3 contains 13 residues. CDR3 amino acids: CASSSQEKYEQYF. CDR3 nucleotide sequence: TGTGCCAGCTCATCCCAGGAGAAATACGAGCAGTACTTC.

V is TRBV29-1 and J is TRBJ2-1, with D maybe TRBD2 (6 bases). Germline-derived CDR1 and CDR2 are SQVTM and ANQGSEA. The CDR3 is 12 residues long. Trimming took off 6 bases at V and 5 bases at J, with 11 bases between the two ends. This chain's CDR3 is CSVSSDNNEQFF. DNA of the CDR3: TGCAGCGTCTCTAGCGACAACAATGAGCAGTTCTTC.

The V gene is TRBV6-5, the J gene TRBJ2-7, with 9 nucleotides matching TRBD2. CDR3 size: 13 residues. CDR1 is MNHEY, CDR2 SVGAGI, per germline. The J segment lost 4 bases and the V segment lost 8 bases, leaving 6 bases of the junction unmatched. The CDR3 here is CASAQREAYEQYF. CDR3 sequence (DNA): TGTGCCAGCGCACAGCGGGAGGCTTACGAGCAGTACTTC.

V usage is TRBV27 and J usage is TRBJ2-1, with a weak D call TRBD2 (5 bases). Germline V gene sequence: CDR1 MNHEY, CDR2 SMNVEV (reference sequence). The CDR3 spans 20 residues. Deletions cut 7 bases from V and 4 bases from J, with 32 bases between. As DNA, the CDR3 is TGTGCCAGCAAGCGCGGCGGGTCTCGAATGTTCGGAGGTGGTTACAATGAGCAGTTCTTC. The encoded protein is CASKRGGSRMFGGGYNEQFF.

This clone was recorded once. This chain uses TRBV29-1 with TRBJ2-7; 7 bases map to TRBD1. The V gene's germline CDR1 is SQVTM and CDR2 ANQGSEA. J was trimmed by 3 bases and V by 8 bases; bases with no gene match: 10. This CDR3 has 13 residues. DNA for the CDR3: TGCAGCACCACCCAGGGGGATGACTACGAGCAGTACTTC. This encodes CSTTQGDDYEQYF.

This chain connects TRBV27 to TRBJ2-7; 8 bases line up with TRBD2. The CDR3 contains 14 residues. CDR1 MNHEY and CDR2 SMNVEV come from the germline V gene (reference sequence). With V trimmed by 5 bases and J by 5 bases, 8 bases remained unmatched. The chain's CDR3 is CASSRQRELNEQYF. In DNA, the CDR3 is TGTGCCAGCAGTCGACAGCGGGAGTTAAACGAGCAGTACTTC.

The rearrangement joins TRBV6-5 to TRBJ2-7; 9 bases map to TRBD1. The CDR3 runs 15 residues. The germline V gene encodes CDR1 MNHEY and CDR2 SVGAGI. J gave up 6 bases and V 0 bases, and 6 bases lay outside the gene matches. This CDR3 reads CASSYSTPTGGEQYF. The CDR3 DNA is TGTGCCAGCAGTTACTCGACTCCGACAGGGGGCGAGCAGTACTTC.